This passage covers 30 T cell receptor beta chains from one sample sequenced in a study of CD8 T cells in ankylosing spondylitis. TCRdb fed the 5' RACE reads into MiXCR, producing one record per CDR3 protein. Of a few hundred thousand distinct CDR3 sequences listed, about 11% are singletons. Input material: blood, either unsorted or a sorted T cell fraction (not recorded which). Receptors were obtained from a male donor with ankylosing spondylitis or in good health (not recorded which).

This clonotype appeared a few times. The chain couples TRBV7-2 to TRBJ2-7, with 8 bases matching TRBD2. The CDR3 is 13 amino acids. Germline assignment: CDR1 SGHTA and CDR2 FQGNSA. The J segment lost 6 bases and the V segment lost 4 bases, leaving 5 bases of the junction unmatched. Written as DNA, the CDR3 is TGTGCCAGCAGCTGGACTAGCTCCCGCGAGCAGTACTTC. Its protein product is CASSWTSSREQYF.

The sample holds many counts of this clonotype. The chain is built from TRBV5-5 and TRBJ2-3, with D possibly TRBD2 on 5 matching bases. This CDR3 comprises 15 residues. CDR1 is SGHKS, CDR2 YYEKEE, per germline (reference sequence). The ends were cut back, 3 bases at V and 3 bases at J, with 14 bases in the middle. The CDR3 sequence is CASSSEGRKTDTQYF. In DNA, the CDR3 is TGTGCCAGCAGCTCAGAAGGGAGAAAGACAGATACGCAGTATTTT.

This clonotype was seen repeatedly, ten times or more. The gene calls are TRBV29-1 and TRBJ2-5; possibly TRBD1 for D (6 bases). This CDR3 is built from 12 residues. CDR1 and CDR2 (germline): SQVTM, ANQGSEA. V was pared by 7 bases and J by 1 base, with 10 bases between. The CDR3 loop is CSADSTQETQYF. Here the CDR3 DNA reads TGCAGCGCGGACAGTACCCAAGAGACCCAGTACTTC.

This clonotype was counted ten times or more. The J gene is TRBJ2-2, the V gene TRBV2, with D unresolved. This CDR3 comprises 14 residues. V lost 10 bases, J lost 1 base, and 13 bases lay in between. Germline V gene lookup returns CDR1 SNHLY and CDR2 FYNNEI. In nucleotides, the CDR3 is TGTGCCACCCATCCGGGCGGGAACACCGGGGAGCTGTTTTTT. Amino acid sequence: CATHPGGNTGELFF.

At least ten counts were recorded for this clonotype. In DNA, the CDR3 is TGTGCCAGCAGTCGACAGAGAAACACTGAAGCTTTCTTT. Translating it yields CASSRQRNTEAFF. The V call is TRBV12-3 or TRBV12-4, the J call TRBJ1-1, with D possibly being TRBD1 (5 bases). Trimming removed 5 bases from V and 2 bases from J, with 9 bases in between. CDR3 size: 13 residues.

The V gene is TRBV6-1, the J gene TRBJ1-5; the match to TRBD1 covers 10 bases. Germline CDR1 MNHNS, CDR2 SASEGT. V dropped 5 bases and J dropped 6; count of bases not matched to a gene: 10. The CDR3 runs 16 residues. The CDR3 sequence is CASSPRDRGSGQPQHF. CDR3 bases: TGTGCCAGCAGTCCCCGGGACAGGGGATCTGGTCAGCCCCAGCATTTT.

This clonotype has at least ten counts. The chain employs TRBV24-1 and TRBJ1-1, with D maybe TRBD1 (6 bases). The V and J ends lost 4 bases and 6 bases respectively, with 17 bases between them. Germline-derived CDR1 and CDR2 are KGHDR and SFDVKD. The CDR3 consists of 15 residues. The DNA for the CDR3 is TGTGCCACCAGTGACCCACAGGGAGGGAGTGCTGAAGCTTTCTTT. It codes for CATSDPQGGSAEAFF.

This clonotype was seen a handful of times. The CDR3 here is CATRTTNTGELFF. The CDR3 nucleotides read TGTGCCACCAGGACAACAAACACCGGGGAGCTGTTTTTT. V usage is TRBV15 and J usage is TRBJ2-2; D is undetermined. Germline CDR1 is LNHNV and CDR2 is YYDKDF (reference sequence). Trimming removed 6 bases from V and 2 bases from J, with 7 bases in between. The CDR3 extends over 13 amino acids.

This CDR3 is CASTGTGADTQYF. The CDR3 DNA reads TGTGCCAGCACAGGGACAGGGGCAGATACGCAGTATTTT. The V gene is TRBV2, the J gene TRBJ2-3; 10 bases match TRBD1. With 7 bases clipped from V and 4 bases from J, the junction kept 2 bases outside the gene matches. Per the germline V gene, CDR1 is SNHLY and CDR2 is FYNNEI. CDR3 length: 13 amino acids.

This rearrangement joins TRBV4-1 to TRBJ2-1; TRBD2 matches at 8 bases. This CDR3 spans 15 amino acids. The germline V gene encodes CDR1 MGHRA and CDR2 YSYEKL. V shed 3 bases and J 6 bases; nucleotides not matched to a gene: 7. CDR3 loop: CASSHPGLEGNEQFF. The CDR3 DNA is TGCGCCAGCAGCCACCCGGGACTAGAAGGCAATGAGCAGTTCTTC.

Many counts were recorded for this clonotype. The chain has TRBV12-3 or TRBV12-4 and TRBJ2-7, with D perhaps assigned TRBD1 or TRBD2 (6 bases each). This CDR3 is built from 15 residues. V was clipped by 6 bases and J by 5 bases, with 20 bases between them. CDR3 DNA sequence: TGTGCCAGCAGACCCCCTCTCGGGGGCCAAGACGAGCAGTACTTC. It translates to CASRPPLGGQDEQYF.

Ten or more counts support this clonotype. The chain uses TRBV20-1 and TRBJ1-5; D is unresolved. The length of the CDR3 is 14 residues. CDR1 is DFQATT and CDR2 is SNEGSKA in the germline V gene (reference sequence). V lost 0 bases to trimming and J lost 3 bases, with 9 bases between them. CDR3: CSARDLRYNQPQHF. DNA for the CDR3: TGCAGTGCTAGAGATCTGAGATACAATCAGCCCCAGCATTTT.

This clonotype occurred once. V is TRBV7-6 and J is TRBJ1-2; tentatively, D is TRBD1 (5 bases). The V and J ends lost 5 bases and 4 bases respectively, with 14 bases between them. Germline V gives CDR1 SGHVS, CDR2 FNYEAQ. CDR3 length: 14 amino acids. The chain's CDR3 is CASSRGGFGYGYTF. The CDR3 DNA sequence: TGTGCCAGCAGCAGGGGTGGTTTCGGCTATGGCTACACCTTC.

This clonotype has only a few counts. V gene TRBV20-1 combines with J gene TRBJ1-2; D perhaps matches TRBD1 (5 bases). The CDR3 is made up of 12 amino acids. Germline CDR1 DFQATT, CDR2 SNEGSKA (reference sequence). V lost 6 bases and J 4 bases, leaving 12 bases between the germline ends. This CDR3 reads CSAAREGYGYTF. CDR3 coding DNA: TGCAGTGCAGCCAGGGAGGGCTATGGCTACACCTTC.

This clonotype was observed many times. The chain has TRBV7-2 and TRBJ1-2; TRBD1 might be the D (5 bases). CDR3 length equals 14 residues. CDR1 and CDR2 from the germline V gene are SGHTA and FQGNSA. Trimming left V 5 bases short and J 2 bases short, with 12 bases between. The CDR3 protein is CASSVTTDNYGYTF. The CDR3 DNA sequence: TGTGCCAGCAGCGTAACGACAGACAACTATGGCTACACCTTC.

This sequence joins TRBV7-3 and TRBJ2-5; D might be TRBD1 or TRBD2, each matching 5 bases. The CDR3 consists of 14 residues. Germline CDR1 SGHTA, CDR2 FQGTGA. V lost 5 bases, J lost 4 bases, and 14 bases lay in between. Written as DNA, the CDR3 is TGTGCCAGCAGCCAGACCCCGGGACGAGAGACCCAGTACTTC. Amino acid sequence: CASSQTPGRETQYF.

There are many counts of this clonotype. The CDR3: CASSADMGGEKLFF. CDR3 nucleotides: TGTGCCAGCAGCGCGGACATGGGGGGTGAAAAACTGTTTTTT. The chain employs TRBV7-8 and TRBJ1-4; D might be TRBD1 (5 bases). The V end lost 5 bases, the J end lost 7 bases, and 14 bases lay between the germline ends. The V gene's germline CDR1 is SGHVS and CDR2 FQNEAQ. The CDR3 contains 14 residues.

This clonotype occurred many times. The CDR3 loop is CSVADADQPQHF. CDR3 coding DNA: TGCAGCGTCGCGGATGCCGATCAGCCCCAGCATTTT. This rearrangement joins TRBV29-1 to TRBJ1-5; D is uncertain. Trimming took 6 bases from V and 5 from J, leaving 11 bases between them. The germline gives CDR1 SQVTM, CDR2 ANQGSEA. The CDR3 contains 12 residues. Combining the CDR3 with reference TRBV29-1 and TRBJ1-5 gives the whole variable domain SAVISQKPSRDICQRGTSLTIQCQVDSQVTMMFWYRQQPGQSLTLIATANQGSEATYESGFVIDKFPISRPNLTFSTLTVSNMSPEDSSIYLCSVADADQPQHFGDGTRLSIL.

The rearrangement links TRBV3-1 to TRBJ2-3; 9 nucleotides agree with TRBD2. The trim removed 1 base at V and 5 bases at J, leaving 10 bases unmatched. Germline-derived CDR1 and CDR2 are LGHDT and YNNKEL (reference sequence). The CDR3 is 17 amino acids. The DNA of the CDR3 is TGTGCCAGCAGCCAAGCTAGGCAGCGGGGGGCGATAGATACGCAGTATTTT. Encoded protein: CASSQARQRGAIDTQYF.

This clonotype occurred a few times. This chain connects TRBV20-1 to TRBJ2-7; unclear D gene. Trimming shortened V by 3 bases and J by 3 bases, and 12 bases separated the two germline ends. The CDR3 totals 13 residues. Germline lookup yields CDR1 DFQATT and CDR2 SNEGSKA (reference sequence). CDR3: CSASIPGNYEQYF. DNA of the CDR3: TGCAGTGCTAGTATACCAGGCAACTACGAGCAGTACTTC.

The sample holds many counts of this clonotype. The gene calls are TRBV7-2 and TRBJ2-7, with no clear D. The germline V and J ends were trimmed by 5 bases and 6 bases, with 8 bases remaining between them. CDR3 length: 11 residues. Germline CDR1 is SGHTA and CDR2 is FQGNSA. Written as DNA, the CDR3 is TGTGCCAGCAGCACTGGCTTCGAGCAGTACTTC. Translation gives CASSTGFEQYF.

This clonotype came up many times. The chain has TRBV29-1 and TRBJ2-2; D unclear. The germline V gene encodes CDR1 SQVTM and CDR2 ANQGSEA. V was pared by 2 bases and J by 5 bases, with 12 bases between. This CDR3 region has 14 residues. The CDR3 region has the DNA TGCAGCGTTGAACACTCTGCTTGGACCGGGGAGCTGTTTTTT. This encodes CSVEHSAWTGELFF.

The chain combines TRBV6-1 with TRBJ1-5, with TRBD1 matching over 11 bases. J was trimmed by 4 bases and V by 5 bases; bases with no gene match: 4. This CDR3 comprises 15 residues. CDR1 and CDR2 (germline): MNHNS, SASEGT. CDR3 sequence (DNA): TGTGCCAGCAGTCGAGGGGACAGGGGGAATCAGCCCCAGCATTTT. Protein product: CASSRGDRGNQPQHF.

The chain links TRBV11-2 to TRBJ2-7; 8 bases map to TRBD2. This CDR3 has 12 amino acids. V was pared by 7 bases and J by 3 bases, with 2 bases of the junction left unmatched. CDR1 is SGHAT and CDR2 is FQNNGV in the germline V gene. DNA of the CDR3: TGTGCCAGCAACGGGGGGGGCTACGAGCAGTACTTC. Translation gives CASNGGGYEQYF.

The V gene is TRBV14, the J gene TRBJ2-5; the D gene is possibly TRBD1 (5 bases). Germline CDR1 SGHDN, CDR2 FVKESK. V was clipped by 1 base and J by 0 bases, with 21 bases between them. This CDR3 has 19 residues. The CDR3 nucleotides are TGTGCCAGCAGCCAAGTAAATAGGTATACAGGAACGTACCAAGAGACCCAGTACTTC. This gives the protein CASSQVNRYTGTYQETQYF.

This clonotype has ten or more counts. The chain employs TRBV6-1 and TRBJ1-6; no firm D call. CDR1 and CDR2 from the germline V gene are MNHNS and SASEGT. CDR3 length: 13 amino acids. V lost 9 bases and J 8 bases, leaving 14 bases between the germline ends. The CDR3 here is CASGDQHDSPLHF. CDR3 in DNA: TGTGCCAGTGGAGACCAGCATGATTCACCCCTCCACTTT.

As concerns this clonotype: A much larger clonotype is one base distant, so this may be a read error. CDR3 DNA sequence: TGCAGTGCTAGCTCAGGGGACCATGGCGACACCTTC. This gives the protein CSASSGDHGDTF. The chain joins TRBV20-1 to TRBJ1-2; D may be TRBD1 (6 bases). The CDR3 length is 12 residues. Germline V gene data show CDR1 as DFQATT and CDR2 as SNEGSKA (reference sequence).

This CDR3 reads CASSKDGSSYEQYF. In DNA form, the CDR3 reads TGTGCCAGCAGTAAGGACGGTAGCTCCTACGAGCAGTACTTC. This rearrangement joins TRBV7-3 to TRBJ2-7; D uncertain. With 6 bases removed from V and 0 bases from J, the gap between germline ends came to 12 bases. In germline, CDR1 is SGHTA, CDR2 FQGTGA. The CDR3 consists of 14 residues.

This chain links TRBV12-3 or TRBV12-4 with TRBJ1-1; D is perhaps TRBD1 (6 bases). V shed 1 base and J shed 1 base, with 16 bases lying between them. The length of the CDR3 is 17 residues. The CDR3 region is CASSLVRGTWGNTEAFF. CDR3 bases: TGTGCCAGCAGTTTAGTCAGAGGGACATGGGGGAACACTGAAGCTTTCTTT.

This clonotype was seen a handful of times. The chain uses TRBV5-1 and TRBJ2-2; 7 bases are shared with TRBD1. Germline V lookup: CDR1 SGHRS, CDR2 YFSETQ. The CDR3 loop spans 14 amino acids. Losses at the gene ends were 4 bases for V and 3 bases for J; bases not matched to a gene: 3. The CDR3 sequence is CASSTGADTGELFF. DNA of the CDR3: TGCGCCAGCAGCACAGGGGCCGACACCGGGGAGCTGTTTTTT.